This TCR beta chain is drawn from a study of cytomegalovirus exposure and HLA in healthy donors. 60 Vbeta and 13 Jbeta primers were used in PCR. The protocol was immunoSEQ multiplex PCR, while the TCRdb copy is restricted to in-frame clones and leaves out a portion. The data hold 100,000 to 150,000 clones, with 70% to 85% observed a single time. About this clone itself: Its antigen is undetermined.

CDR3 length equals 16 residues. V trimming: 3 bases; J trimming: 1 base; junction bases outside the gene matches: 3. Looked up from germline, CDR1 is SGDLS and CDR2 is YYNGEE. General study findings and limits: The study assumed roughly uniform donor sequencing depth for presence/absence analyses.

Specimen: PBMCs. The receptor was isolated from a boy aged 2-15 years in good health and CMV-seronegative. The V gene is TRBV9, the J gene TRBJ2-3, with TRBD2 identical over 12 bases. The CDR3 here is CASSERLAGGTDTQYF. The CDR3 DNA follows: TGTGCCAGCAGCGAACGACTAGCGGGGGGCACAGATACGCAGTATTTT. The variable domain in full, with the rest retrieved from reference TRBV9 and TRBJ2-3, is DSGVTQTPKHLITATGQRVTLRCSPRSGDLSVYWYQQSLDQGLQFLIQYYNGEERAKGNILERFSAQQFPDLHSELNLSSLELGDSALYFCASSERLAGGTDTQYFGPGTRLTVL.